The subject of this entry is one T cell receptor (beta chain). Ten or more counts support this clonotype. The antigen it binds to is not known. It has no much larger one-base neighbor in the sample; base qualities were not kept. Hyperthyroidism patients were newly diagnosed, with disease duration under 2 months, and aged 18 to 65 years. Any patient with an uncontrolled infection, another autoimmune disease, pregnancy or lactation was excluded. Diagnoses were based on clinical symptoms, serum thyroxine and TRAb, thyroid ultrasound and orbital computed tomography. Blood from progressor patients was collected at the time of first diagnosis with hyperthyroidism, before any ophthalmopathy symptoms had appeared. PBMCs were separated from roughly 10 ml of fresh peripheral blood using Ficoll-Paque density gradient centrifugation. Progressor patients were first diagnosed with Graves' hyperthyroidism and then developed ophthalmopathy during follow-up. Total RNA was extracted using Trizol reagent, and RNA quality was assessed on an Agilent 2100 Bioanalyzer.

There are 12 amino acids in the CDR3, from cysteine to phenylalanine inclusive. CDR3 DNA is the only sequence kept; it has 36 bases, read in frame from the first base. A distance of 9 bases separates the germline ends of V and J, which lose 5 bases and 4 bases respectively. Per the germline V gene, MNHEY is the CDR1 and SVGEGT is the CDR2. This sample was included in a study of T cells in Graves' hyperthyroidism and ophthalmopathy (dated by TCRdb to the late 2010s). At the level of the whole study: Peripheral blood was collected at initial diagnosis, before any treatment. To identify TCR V-J signatures that set the groups apart, the researchers used a discovery cohort of 90 to 100 patients, made up of around 42 with Graves' ophthalmopathy and 57 with stable Graves' hyperthyroidism. Whether ophthalmopathy could be predicted prospectively was tested in an independent validation cohort made up of fewer than 20 hyperthyroidism patients plus 17 patients who later progressed to ophthalmopathy. The roughly 91 discovery patients were randomly divided into training and test sets at a 7:3 ratio. In addition, the study compared T-cell repertoires in thyroid tissue and in blood from six Graves' hyperthyroidism patients. Once sampling was done, hyperthyroidism patients were given methimazole at a starting dose of 30 mg daily, whereas ophthalmopathy patients were given high-dose intravenous methylprednisolone. TCR Vbeta CDR3 sequencing of 130 to 150 peripheral blood samples (roughly 41 ophthalmopathy, about 74 hyperthyroidism and around 17 progressor patients) is reported in the paper. Beyond this particular receptor, the publication reports: A model built on a 13 V-J signature distinguished ophthalmopathy from stable hyperthyroidism, reaching around 87% sensitivity and around 81% specificity in cross-validation and 80%/75% in testing. Most expanded thyroid clonotypes (frequency above 0.001) were also detected in blood, suggesting blood repertoires may reflect thyroid immune responses. Sample size was not statistically predetermined, and blinding of investigators to group allocation was not performed. In validation, the model predicted progression to ophthalmopathy a median of about 5.9 months before onset, with approximately 68% sensitivity and about 75% specificity.

The TCR beta CDR3 regions were amplified from RNA transcripts. For the first round of RT-PCR on the TCR CDR3, the HTBI primer set was used together with the Qiagen OneStep RT-PCR kit. The libraries were constructed in a second round of multiplex PCR and then size-selected and purified. Paired-end sequencing of the libraries was performed with 100 bp reads on an Illumina HiSeq2000. For the original study's pipeline: Raw data were processed with SOAPnuke, discarding reads with adapters, uncalled bases, mean Phred below 15, or no exact constant-primer or identifier match. COPE v1.2.5 was used to merge high-quality paired reads, and clonotypes were defined as unique nucleotide sequences. MiTCR v1.1 was used to align clonotypes to the IMGT TRBV, TRBD and TRBJ reference segments. Only V-J combinations with frequency above 0.0001, covering roughly 99% of repertoires, were analysed. A TCS score was defined as the ratio of F50 (clonal expansion) to E x V (chaos), with BLOSUM62-based TCRdist applied between CDR3 peptides within each V-J. Welch's t-statistics and random forest reduced 450 to 600 V-J features to fewer than 15, which were used in a naive Bayes classifier (R e1071). Through fastp at Q25 and MiXCR, TCRdb rebuilt clones from the public reads, retaining in-frame beta chains. Every CDR3 protein is listed once, alongside the most common genes and DNA of its rows. TCRdb's processing, not the authors' own work, is the source of the V and J calls. The sample has around 400,000 distinct CDR3 sequences on record, less than 20% of them singletons. 28% of the sample comes from the top ten.

The sequenced material came from blood. This chain is built from TRBV6-2 or TRBV6-3 and TRBJ2-7, with the D gene not confidently named. This receptor was obtained from a woman between 18 and 30 years old with Graves' hyperthyroidism that later progressed to Graves' ophthalmopathy. The bases read TGTGCCAGCAGTCCCAGGAATTACGAGCAGTACTTC. Its translation is CASSPRNYEQYF.